This TCR beta chain was sequenced in a study of identical twins. Notes on the study in general: The authors noted that invariant MAIT and iNKT cells could partly confound zero-insertion analyses. High-abundance cord blood beta clonotypes had fewer insertions; memory repertoires showed none. Weaker excess twin sharing was observed in beta out-of-frame sequences.

Template switching added a universal primer site, and cDNA bore unique molecular identifiers. TCRdb redid the calling of the 5' RACE reads with MiXCR, one entry per CDR3 protein. This table has roughly 250,000 distinct CDR3 sequences, more than 12% appearing once. This clonotype was detected many times. Its antigen is not identified. This CDR3 has 14 amino acids. CDR1 is SGHRS, CDR2 YFSETQ, per germline. The germline V and J ends were trimmed by 4 bases and 5 bases, with 13 bases remaining between them. This clonotype was sampled from a woman aged 18-29 years in good health. The specimen sequenced was memory (CD45RO+) T cells sorted from blood. The rearrangement joins TRBV5-1 to TRBJ2-1, with D hard to call. CDR3 nucleotides: TGCGCCAGCAGCGTTCAATCCTACGACAATGAGCAGTTCTTC. It encodes CASSVQSYDNEQFF.